Below are 16 T cell receptor beta chains sequenced from a single sample in a study of T cells in Graves' hyperthyroidism and ophthalmopathy. RNA transcripts were the template for amplifying TCR beta CDR3 regions. TCR CDR3 regions were first amplified by RT-PCR with HTBI primers. TCRdb used MiXCR to reprocess the multiplex PCR reads, holding one entry per CDR3 protein. The repertoire has around 800,000 distinct CDR3 sequences, over 35% of them found once; the top ten carry approximately 10%. Sample: blood. The receptors stem from a man between 18 and 35 years old with Graves' hyperthyroidism.

This clonotype was counted many times. The J gene is TRBJ1-5, the V gene TRBV15, with D tentatively TRBD1 (6 bases). Germline V CDR1 and CDR2: LNHNV, YYDKDF (reference sequence). V was shortened by 3 bases and J by 5 bases, with 11 bases between the two germline ends. This CDR3 spans 14 amino acids. CDR3 DNA sequence: TGTGCCACCAGCAGTACAGGGAACCATCAGCCCCAGCATTTT. Translated: CATSSTGNHQPQHF.

The V and J genes are TRBV4-1 and TRBJ1-2, with D unclear. V gave up 0 bases and J gave up 5 bases, with 16 bases separating them. Germline CDR1 MGHRA, CDR2 YSYEKL. The CDR3 has 16 residues. The CDR3 DNA follows: TGCGCCAGCAGCCAAGAGGTAACTGCTCCTTTGTATGGCTACACCTTC. This gives the protein CASSQEVTAPLYGYTF.

This clonotype was observed a few times. The rearrangement joins TRBV19 to TRBJ1-2; 11 bases align to TRBD1. V was pared by 9 bases and J by 1 base, with 16 bases of the junction left unmatched. CDR3 size: 18 residues. Germline CDR1 reads LNHDA; CDR2 reads SQIVND (reference sequence). CDR3 residues: CASSPTTDRGRINYGYTF. Written as DNA, the CDR3 is TGTGCCAGCAGCCCAACCACGGACAGGGGGCGAATTAACTATGGCTACACCTTC.

This chain joins TRBV29-1 and TRBJ2-7; tentatively, D is TRBD1 (5 bases). The CDR3 length is 13 residues. Germline CDR1 is SQVTM and CDR2 is ANQGSEA. Trimming shortened V by 3 bases and J by 3 bases, and 12 bases separated the two germline ends. The CDR3 DNA sequence: TGCAGCGTTGACGCAGGGTTGTACTACGAGCAGTACTTC. Protein: CSVDAGLYYEQYF.

This clonotype appeared many times. The rearrangement joins TRBV7-2 to TRBJ2-7; 9 bases match TRBD1. With 7 bases clipped from V and 1 base from J, the junction kept 8 bases outside the gene matches. Germline CDR1 is SGHTA and CDR2 is FQGNSA. This CDR3 region has 15 residues. The CDR3 DNA reads TGTGCCAGCACGCCTCCCGGACAGGGGTCCTACGAGCAGTACTTC. Translating it yields CASTPPGQGSYEQYF.

V and J are TRBV6-5 and TRBJ1-2, with no clear D. V shed 4 bases and J shed 3 bases, with 12 bases lying between them. From germline, CDR1 is MNHEY and CDR2 SVGAGI. The CDR3 consists of 14 residues. As DNA, the CDR3 is TGTGCCAGCAGTTCGCCGGGAATCGACTATGGCTACACCTTC. It is translated as CASSSPGIDYGYTF.

This clonotype has just a few counts. The chain combines TRBV11-2 with TRBJ2-5; D may match TRBD1 or TRBD2 (5 bases each). Germline V lookup: CDR1 SGHAT, CDR2 FQNNGV. V was trimmed by 1 base and J by 1 base, leaving 10 bases between them. The CDR3 covers 15 residues. The CDR3 reads CASSLGGSAQETQYF. CDR3 in DNA: TGTGCCAGCAGCTTAGGGGGGTCCGCCCAAGAGACCCAGTACTTC. Complete variable domain (other parts from reference TRBV11-2 and TRBJ2-5): EAGVAQSPRYKIIEKRQSVAFWCNPISGHATLYWYQQILGQGPKLLIQFQNNGVVDDSQLPKDRFSAERLKGVDSTLKIQPAKLEDSAVYLCASSLGGSAQETQYFGPGTRLLVL.

This clonotype was seen at least ten times. Compared with germline, one end of the junction differs, possibly owing to a read error. The rearrangement joins TRBV19 to TRBJ1-1; D remains unclear. Germline V gives CDR1 LNHDA, CDR2 SQIVND (reference sequence). The CDR3 has 12 residues. Here the CDR3 reads CASSMGETEAFF. The CDR3 nucleotides read TGTGCCAGCAGTATGGGCGAGACTGAAGCTTTCTTT.

This clonotype was counted a single time. This may be a read error, as it is one base from a much larger clone. For the CDR3, the DNA is TGTGCCAGCAACGCACTCGGGACGGTGAACACTGAAGCTTTCTTT. The encoded protein is CASNALGTVNTEAFF. V and J are TRBV9 and TRBJ1-1; possible D gene TRBD1, 5 bases. This CDR3 contains 15 residues. The V and J ends lost 6 bases and 0 bases respectively, with 15 bases between them. Per the germline V gene, CDR1 is SGDLS and CDR2 is YYNGEE.

This clonotype was counted a single time. The conserved phenylalanine or tryptophan normally closing the CDR3 is absent here, so this likely arose from a read error. It is unclear where the CDR3 begins or ends on the DNA, so no DNA is shown, and the CDR3 is as TCRdb lists it. V usage is TRBV15 and J usage is TRBJ2-6; whether TRBD2, the table's D call, matches the DNA was not checked. CDR1 and CDR2 (germline): LNHNV, YYDKDF (reference sequence). Including both end residues, the CDR3 is 10 amino acids long. The CDR3 is CATSRDKSYT.

This clonotype was found once. The V and J genes are TRBV29-1 and TRBJ1-2; weak D call: TRBD1 (5 bases). The V end was cut by 1 base, the J end by 8 bases, with 8 bases between. The CDR3 sequence is 11 residues long. Germline loops: CDR1 SQVTM, CDR2 ANQGSEA. The CDR3 is CSVEGRQGYTF. DNA of the CDR3: TGCAGCGTTGAAGGGCGACAGGGCTACACCTTC. Supplemented by reference TRBV29-1 and TRBJ1-2, the full variable domain reads SAVISQKPSRDICQRGTSLTIQCQVDSQVTMMFWYRQQPGQSLTLIATANQGSEATYESGFVIDKFPISRPNLTFSTLTVSNMSPEDSSIYLCSVEGRQGYTFGSGTRLTVV.

This clonotype was recorded many times. The rearrangement uses TRBV29-1 and TRBJ1-2; 10 bases are a match to TRBD1. This CDR3 has 15 amino acids. The germline V gene has CDR1 SQVTM and CDR2 ANQGSEA. V dropped 3 bases and J dropped 4; count of bases not matched to a gene: 8. CDR3 in amino acids: CSVEKEDRGAYGYTF. The CDR3 region has the DNA TGCAGCGTTGAGAAGGAGGACAGGGGGGCCTATGGCTACACCTTC.

This clonotype showed up many times. The chain links TRBV29-1 to TRBJ1-2, with TRBD1 identical over 8 bases. V was clipped by 7 bases and J by 7 bases; unmatched bases: 11. CDR1 and CDR2 from the germline V gene are SQVTM and ANQGSEA. This CDR3 spans 13 amino acids. CDR3 DNA: TGCAGCGCCGAGCGACAGGGGCAGACTGGCTACACCTTC. Amino acid sequence: CSAERQGQTGYTF.

This clonotype was found many times. V usage is TRBV29-1 and J usage is TRBJ2-2; D perhaps matches TRBD2 (5 bases). Trimming removed 3 bases from V and 6 bases from J, with 11 bases in between. The CDR3 runs to 13 residues. Germline V lookup: CDR1 SQVTM, CDR2 ANQGSEA. The CDR3 DNA reads as TGCAGCGTTGATCCGAGGGCTGCCGGGGAGCTGTTTTTT. It specifies CSVDPRAAGELFF.

The V call is TRBV7-9, the J call TRBJ1-2; a weak D match, TRBD1 (6 bases). The V end was cut by 2 bases, the J end by 4 bases, with 17 bases between. CDR3 size: 16 residues. The V gene's germline CDR1 is SEHNR and CDR2 FQNEAQ (reference sequence). CDR3 amino acids: CASSLYAGALVYGYTF. The CDR3 coding sequence is TGTGCCAGCAGCTTATATGCAGGGGCCCTTGTCTATGGCTACACCTTC.

This clonotype was seen more than once but under ten times. The gene calls are TRBV7-9 and TRBJ1-5, with TRBD1 matching over 9 bases. The length of the CDR3 is 18 residues. From germline, CDR1 is SEHNR and CDR2 FQNEAQ (reference sequence). The J segment lost 2 bases and the V segment lost 5 bases, leaving 13 bases of the junction unmatched. The CDR3 is CASSPYRTGETRNQPQHF. CDR3 sequence (DNA): TGTGCCAGCAGCCCGTACCGGACAGGGGAGACGCGCAATCAGCCCCAGCATTTT.